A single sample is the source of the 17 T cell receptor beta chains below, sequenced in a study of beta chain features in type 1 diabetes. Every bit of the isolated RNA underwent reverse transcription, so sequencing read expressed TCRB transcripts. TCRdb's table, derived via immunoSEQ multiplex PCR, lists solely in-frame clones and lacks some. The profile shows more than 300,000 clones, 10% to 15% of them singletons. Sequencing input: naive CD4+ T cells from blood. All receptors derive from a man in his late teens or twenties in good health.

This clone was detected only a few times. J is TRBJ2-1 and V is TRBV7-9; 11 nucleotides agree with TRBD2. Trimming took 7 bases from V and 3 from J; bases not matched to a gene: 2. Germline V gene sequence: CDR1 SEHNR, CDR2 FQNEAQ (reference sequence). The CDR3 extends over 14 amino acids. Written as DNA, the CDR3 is TGTGCCAGCACTACTAGCGGGGGCTACAATGAGCAGTTCTTC. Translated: CASTTSGGYNEQFF.

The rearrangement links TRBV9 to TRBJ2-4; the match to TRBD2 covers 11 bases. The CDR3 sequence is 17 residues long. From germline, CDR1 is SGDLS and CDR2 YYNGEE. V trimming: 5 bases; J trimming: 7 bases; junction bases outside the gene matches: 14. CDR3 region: CASRGSGTSGAFNIQYF. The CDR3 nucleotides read TGTGCCAGCAGAGGATCCGGGACTAGCGGCGCTTTTAACATTCAGTACTTC.

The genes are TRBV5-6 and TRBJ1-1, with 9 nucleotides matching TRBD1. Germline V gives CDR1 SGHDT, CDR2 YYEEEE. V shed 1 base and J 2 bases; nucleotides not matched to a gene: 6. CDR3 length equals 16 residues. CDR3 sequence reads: CASSLMGQGHNTEAFF. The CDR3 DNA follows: TGTGCCAGCAGCTTGATGGGACAGGGTCACAACACTGAAGCTTTCTTT.

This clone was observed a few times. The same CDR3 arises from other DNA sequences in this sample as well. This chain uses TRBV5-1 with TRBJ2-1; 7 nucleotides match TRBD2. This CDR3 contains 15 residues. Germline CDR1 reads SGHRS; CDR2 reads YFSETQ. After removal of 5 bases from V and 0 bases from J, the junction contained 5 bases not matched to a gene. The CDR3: CASSPSGDSYNEQFF. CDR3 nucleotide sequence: TGCGCCAGCAGTCCCAGCGGGGACTCCTACAATGAGCAGTTCTTC.

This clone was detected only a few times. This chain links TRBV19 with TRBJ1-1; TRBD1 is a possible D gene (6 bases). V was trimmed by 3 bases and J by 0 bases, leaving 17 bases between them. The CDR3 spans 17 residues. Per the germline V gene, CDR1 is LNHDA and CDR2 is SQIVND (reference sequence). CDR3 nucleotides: TGTGCCAGTAGTATGAGCAGGGGAAGGTCCCTGAACACTGAAGCTTTCTTT. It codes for CASSMSRGRSLNTEAFF.

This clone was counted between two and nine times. CDR3 coding DNA: TGTGCCAGCAGTCGGGGTCTCAACTATGGCTACACCTTC. Amino acid sequence: CASSRGLNYGYTF. This chain uses TRBV6-6 with TRBJ1-2; the D is unclear. Germline loops: CDR1 MNHNY, CDR2 SVGAGI (reference sequence). The germline V and J ends were trimmed by 5 bases and 2 bases, with 9 bases remaining between them. This CDR3 has 13 residues.

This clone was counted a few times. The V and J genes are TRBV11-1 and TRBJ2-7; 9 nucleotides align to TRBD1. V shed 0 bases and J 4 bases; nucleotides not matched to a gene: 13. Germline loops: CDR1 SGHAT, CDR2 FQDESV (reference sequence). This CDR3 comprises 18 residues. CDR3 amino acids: CASSLAVGLRQGDYEQYF. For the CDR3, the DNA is TGTGCCAGCAGCTTAGCCGTTGGTTTGAGACAGGGGGATTACGAGCAGTACTTC.

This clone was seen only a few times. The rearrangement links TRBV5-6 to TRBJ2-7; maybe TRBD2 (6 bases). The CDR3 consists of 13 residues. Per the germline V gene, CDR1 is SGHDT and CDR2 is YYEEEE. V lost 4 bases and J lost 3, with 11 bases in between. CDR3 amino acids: CASSAGLLYEQYF. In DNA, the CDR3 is TGTGCCAGCAGCGCGGGGCTTCTCTACGAGCAGTACTTC. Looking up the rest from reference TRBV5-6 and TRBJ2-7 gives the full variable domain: DAGVTQSPTHLIKTRGQQVTLRCSPKSGHDTVSWYQQALGQGPQFIFQYYEEEERQRGNFPDRFSGHQFPNYSSELNVNALLLGDSALYLCASSAGLLYEQYFGPGTRLTVT.

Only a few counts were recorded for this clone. In nucleotides, the CDR3 is TGTGCCAGCAGCTTTAAGGGGGGGTCCTCCTACGAGCAGTACTTC. It encodes CASSFKGGSSYEQYF. The gene calls are TRBV7-9 and TRBJ2-7; D may be TRBD2 (7 bases). CDR3 size: 15 residues. Germline CDR1 is SEHNR and CDR2 is FQNEAQ (reference sequence). The ends were cut back, 3 bases at V and 0 bases at J, with 12 bases in the middle.

CDR3 residues: CASSQPGQGLTQYF. The CDR3 nucleotides are TGCGCCAGCAGCCAACCGGGACAGGGGTTGACCCAGTACTTC. V usage is TRBV4-1 and J usage is TRBJ2-5; the match to TRBD1 covers 10 bases. The CDR3 is 14 amino acids. Germline trimming cut 2 bases from V and 7 bases from J; bases unmatched to any gene: 4. Germline assignment: CDR1 MGHRA and CDR2 YSYEKL.

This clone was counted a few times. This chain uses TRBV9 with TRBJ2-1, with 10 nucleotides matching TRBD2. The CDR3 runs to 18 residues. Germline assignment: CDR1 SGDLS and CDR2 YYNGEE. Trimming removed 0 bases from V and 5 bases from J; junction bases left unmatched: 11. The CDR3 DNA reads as TGTGCCAGCAGCGTAGAGGAAGCGGGAGGGCCAATAAACAATGAGCAGTTCTTC. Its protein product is CASSVEEAGGPINNEQFF.

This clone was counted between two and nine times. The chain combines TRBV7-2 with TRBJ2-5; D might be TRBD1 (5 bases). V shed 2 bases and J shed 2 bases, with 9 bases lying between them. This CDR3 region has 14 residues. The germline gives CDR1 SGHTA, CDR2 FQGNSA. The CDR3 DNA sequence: TGTGCCAGCAGCTTAAATCAGGGTCAAGAGACCCAGTACTTC. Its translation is CASSLNQGQETQYF.

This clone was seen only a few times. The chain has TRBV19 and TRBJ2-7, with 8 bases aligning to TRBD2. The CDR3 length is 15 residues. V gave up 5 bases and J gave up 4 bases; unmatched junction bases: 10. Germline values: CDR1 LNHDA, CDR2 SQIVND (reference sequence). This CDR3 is CASSPRGTRDYEQYF. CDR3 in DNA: TGTGCCAGTAGTCCCCGTGGGACTAGAGATTACGAGCAGTACTTC.

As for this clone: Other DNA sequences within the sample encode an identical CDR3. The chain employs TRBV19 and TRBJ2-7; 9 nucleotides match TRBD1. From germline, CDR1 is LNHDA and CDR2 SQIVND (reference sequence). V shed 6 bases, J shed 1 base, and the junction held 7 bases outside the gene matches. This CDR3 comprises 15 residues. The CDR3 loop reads CASSSPGQGSYEQYF. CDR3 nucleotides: TGTGCCAGTAGCTCGCCGGGACAGGGATCCTACGAGCAGTACTTC. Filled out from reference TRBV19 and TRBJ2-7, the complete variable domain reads DGGITQSPKYLFRKEGQNVTLSCEQNLNHDAMYWYRQDPGQGLRLIYYSQIVNDFQKGDIAEGYSVSREKKESFPLTVTSAQKNPTAFYLCASSSPGQGSYEQYFGPGTRLTVT.

The CDR3 DNA sequence: TGCGCCAGCAGCCTGGGGAGCGGGGGGGCGGATACGCAGTATTTT. The encoded protein is CASSLGSGGADTQYF. The chain employs TRBV5-1 and TRBJ2-3, with TRBD2 identical over 10 bases. J lost 6 bases, V lost 4 bases, and 8 bases had no gene match. The CDR3 extends over 15 amino acids. Germline V CDR1 and CDR2: SGHRS, YFSETQ.

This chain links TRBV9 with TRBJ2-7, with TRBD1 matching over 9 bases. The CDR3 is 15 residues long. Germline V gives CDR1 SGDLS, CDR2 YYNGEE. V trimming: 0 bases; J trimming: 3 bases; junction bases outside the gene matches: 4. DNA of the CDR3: TGTGCCAGCAGCGTAGGAGGGACAGGGATCTACGAGCAGTACTTC. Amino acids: CASSVGGTGIYEQYF.

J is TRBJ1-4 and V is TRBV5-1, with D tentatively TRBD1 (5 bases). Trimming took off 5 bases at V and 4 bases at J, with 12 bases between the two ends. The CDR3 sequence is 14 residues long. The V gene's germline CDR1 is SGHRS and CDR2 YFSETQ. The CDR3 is CASSPGDVNEKLFF. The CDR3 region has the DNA TGCGCCAGCAGTCCGGGGGACGTTAATGAAAAACTGTTTTTT. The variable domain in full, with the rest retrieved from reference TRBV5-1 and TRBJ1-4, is KAGVTQTPRYLIKTRGQQVTLSCSPISGHRSVSWYQQTPGQGLQFLFEYFSETQRNKGNFPGRFSGRQFSNSRSEMNVSTLELGDSALYLCASSPGDVNEKLFFGSGTQLSVL.